Presented here are 15 T cell receptor beta chains from one specimen sequenced in a study of follicular helper T cells after annual influenza vaccination (dated by TCRdb to about 2017). The receptor library was made with the immunoSEQ multiplex PCR assay. TCRdb stores this immuneACCESS table with in-frame sequences only. Part of the clones is absent; in the studies checked, under half of the shortfall reflects unresolved V genes, and no reason is known for the rest. The sample includes around 6,700 clones, with around 86% observed a single time. 0.75% to 0.95% of the sample is held by the ten biggest clonotypes. The sample's time point label, in plain terms: 2015-2016 season, pre-vaccination. This specimen was CXCR5- memory CD4+ T cells sorted from blood, taken on the day of influenza vaccination. The sample's cell subset or site label is to be understood as: CXCR5- memory CD4 T cells. The source is an adult who received the influenza vaccine.

The rearrangement uses TRBV6-5 and TRBJ1-1, with 12 bases lining up with TRBD1. Germline-derived CDR1 and CDR2 are MNHEY and SVGAGI. The CDR3 length is 14 residues. V shed 10 bases and J 0 bases; nucleotides not matched to a gene: 3. Here the CDR3 reads CATGTGGLNTEAFF. The CDR3 nucleotides read TGTGCCACAGGGACAGGGGGCCTGAACACTGAAGCTTTCTTT.

The chain combines TRBV7-8 with TRBJ1-1; D might be TRBD1 (5 bases). CDR1 and CDR2 from the germline V gene are SGHVS and FQNEAQ. The V and J ends lost 5 bases and 2 bases respectively, with 12 bases between them. This CDR3 contains 14 residues. The CDR3 spells CASSVSRANTEAFF. The CDR3 DNA reads TGTGCCAGCAGCGTGAGCAGGGCAAACACTGAAGCTTTCTTT.

In its sample, this clone was seen a few times. The V and J genes are TRBV7-9 and TRBJ1-5, with D perhaps TRBD1 (5 bases). Germline CDR1 SEHNR, CDR2 FQNEAQ (reference sequence). This CDR3 region has 15 residues. V was pared by 5 bases and J by 6 bases, with 17 bases between. The CDR3 here is CASSRGRERGQPQHF. The CDR3, as DNA: TGTGCCAGCAGCCGGGGCAGGGAGCGGGGTCAGCCCCAGCATTTT.

The rearrangement joins TRBV5-4 to TRBJ2-1; 11 nucleotides agree with TRBD2. The CDR3 sequence is 17 residues long. The V gene's germline CDR1 is SGHNT and CDR2 YYREEE (reference sequence). V lost 4 bases to trimming and J lost 0 bases; unmatched junction nucleotides: 6. The CDR3 spells CASSPSGGSPSYNEQFF. In nucleotides, the CDR3 is TGTGCCAGCAGCCCTAGCGGGGGGTCCCCCTCCTACAATGAGCAGTTCTTC.

CDR3 protein: CASGLPPPQGYDSPLHF. CDR3 nucleotide sequence: TGTGCTAGTGGTTTACCCCCCCCACAGGGATATGATTCACCCCTCCACTTT. The chain uses TRBV12-5 and TRBJ1-6; D may be TRBD1 (6 bases). CDR3 length equals 17 residues. Germline V gene lookup returns CDR1 LGHNT and CDR2 FRNRAP. V lost 3 bases and J 8 bases, leaving 20 bases between the germline ends.

The V gene is TRBV27, the J gene TRBJ2-2; D unresolved. The germline gives CDR1 MNHEY, CDR2 SMNVEV (reference sequence). This CDR3 spans 12 amino acids. V shed 6 bases and J shed 3 bases, with 5 bases lying between them. CDR3 in DNA: TGTGCCAGCAGGGGTTACACCGGGGAGCTGTTTTTT. Amino acid sequence: CASRGYTGELFF.

J is TRBJ2-5 and V is TRBV7-8, with D unclear. Germline CDR1 reads SGHVS; CDR2 reads FQNEAQ. V lost 4 bases to trimming and J lost 2 bases, with 8 bases between them. This CDR3 has 13 amino acids. This CDR3 is CASSSREQETQYF. The CDR3 DNA follows: TGTGCCAGCAGCTCCAGAGAGCAAGAGACCCAGTACTTC.

J is TRBJ1-4 and V is TRBV18; 8 positions match TRBD1. The CDR3 consists of 16 residues. Unmatched junction bases numbered 7, after V lost 3 bases and J lost 4 bases. The germline gives CDR1 KGHSH, CDR2 LQKENI. CDR3 sequence reads: CASSPNQGAVNEKLFF. CDR3 in DNA: TGTGCCAGCTCACCGAATCAGGGGGCAGTTAATGAAAAACTGTTTTTT.

There are a few counts of this clone. The chain links TRBV4-1 to TRBJ2-7; 10 nucleotides agree with TRBD2. Germline V gives CDR1 MGHRA, CDR2 YSYEKL. The CDR3 is 15 residues long. Trimming cost V 4 bases and J 1 base; bases outside gene matches: 4. DNA of the CDR3: TGCGCCAGCAGCCCCAGGACTAGCGGATCCTACGAGCAGTACTTC. This translates into CASSPRTSGSYEQYF.

J is TRBJ1-1 and V is TRBV4-1; maybe TRBD1 (5 bases). The V end lost 1 base, the J end lost 6 bases, and 15 bases lay between the germline ends. This CDR3 has 15 amino acids. Germline-derived CDR1 and CDR2 are MGHRA and YSYEKL. Here the CDR3 reads CASSQVGRVAAEAFF. CDR3 bases: TGCGCCAGCAGCCAAGTAGGCAGGGTCGCGGCTGAAGCTTTCTTT.

The chain carries TRBV19 and TRBJ1-1; 9 nucleotides align to TRBD1. CDR1 and CDR2 from the germline V gene are LNHDA and SQIVND (reference sequence). The CDR3 length is 15 residues. The junction had 6 bases not matched to a gene; V was cut back by 2 bases and J by 5 bases. DNA of the CDR3: TGTGCCAGTAGTATAATCCCCGGGACAGGGACTGAAGCTTTCTTT. It translates to CASSIIPGTGTEAFF.

The chain combines TRBV5-1 with TRBJ1-2; 10 bases are a match to TRBD1. Germline values: CDR1 SGHRS, CDR2 YFSETQ. V was clipped by 4 bases and J by 2 bases; unmatched bases: 2. The CDR3 has 14 residues. CDR3 sequence: CASSQTGGNYGYTF. DNA for the CDR3: TGCGCCAGCAGCCAGACAGGGGGCAACTATGGCTACACCTTC.

The genes are TRBV7-9 and TRBJ1-6, with D maybe TRBD1 (6 bases). CDR1 is SEHNR, CDR2 FQNEAQ, per germline (reference sequence). The CDR3 is 16 amino acids. The V gene lost 1 base and the J gene lost 7 bases, with 14 bases spanning the gap. CDR3: CASSLEGGGRNSPLHF. The CDR3 DNA follows: TGTGCCAGCAGCTTAGAAGGAGGGGGACGAAATTCACCCCTCCACTTT.

The V call is TRBV15, the J call TRBJ2-6, with a tentative D call TRBD1 (6 bases). V gave up 1 base and J gave up 4 bases, with 17 bases separating them. Per the germline V gene, CDR1 is LNHNV and CDR2 is YYDKDF (reference sequence). CDR3 length: 18 residues. Here the CDR3 reads CATSRGGHPNLGANVLTF. In nucleotides, the CDR3 is TGTGCCACCAGCAGAGGGGGACACCCTAATTTGGGGGCCAACGTCCTGACTTTC.

The rearrangement joins TRBV7-2 to TRBJ2-5, with TRBD2 identical over 11 bases. The CDR3 has 16 residues. Trimming removed 4 bases from V and 6 bases from J; junction bases left unmatched: 10. Germline V gene lookup returns CDR1 SGHTA and CDR2 FQGNSA. The CDR3 sequence is CASSSYSGGALQTQYF. The CDR3 region has the DNA TGTGCCAGCAGCTCGTATAGCGGGGGGGCTTTACAGACCCAGTACTTC. The complete variable domain, with remaining parts taken from reference TRBV7-2 and TRBJ2-5, reads GAGVSQSPSNKVTEKGKDVELRCDPISGHTALYWYRQSLGQGLEFLIYFQGNSAPDKSGLPSDRFSAERTGGSVSTLTIQRTQQEDSAVYLCASSSYSGGALQTQYFGPGTRLLVL.